The rows below give T cell receptor beta chains drawn from one sample of a study of blood T cell repertoires in COVID-19. TCRdb keeps only in-frame clones here, not all; method: immunoSEQ multiplex PCR. The sample records about 190,000 clones, about 83% being singletons. The sample taken for sequencing was PBMCs or T cells enriched from blood (not recorded which). These receptors were taken from a woman in her thirties who had been exposed to COVID-19. CDR3s include the opening cysteine and the closing phenylalanine or tryptophan. The D gene is left open where the match is weak. Expanded clones get a size class; other rows say once, few or many, or leave the size out.

d_call	clone_size	j_call	v_call	cdr3_nt	cdr3_aa
TRBD2	-	TRBJ2-5	TRBV7-6	TGTGCCAGCAGCTTATTAGGAGCGGGGATTGCCGAGACCCAGTACTTC	CASSLLGAGIAETQYF
TRBD1	-	TRBJ2-3	TRBV12-5	TGTGCTAGTGGACCTCACTCCAGGGGGCCCACAGATACGCAGTATTTT	CASGPHSRGPTDTQYF
-	-	TRBJ1-2	TRBV9	TGTGCCAGCAGCCCCCGTTCGTCTAACTATGGCTACACCTTC	CASSPRSSNYGYTF
TRBD1	once	TRBJ1-6	TRBV7-2	TGTGCCAGCAGCTTAGACAGGGGGCTAGGTTCACCCCTCCACTTT	CASSLDRGLGSPLHF
-	-	TRBJ1-1	TRBV11-3	TGTGCCAGCAGCTTTAGTATGAACACTGAAGCTTTCTTT	CASSFSMNTEAFF
TRBD1	-	TRBJ2-2	TRBV6-2/TRBV6-3	TGTGCCAGCAGTTACGAGGGGGCAGGTACCGGGGAGCTGTTTTTT	CASSYEGAGTGELFF
TRBD2	-	TRBJ2-1	TRBV11-2	TGTGCCAGTTGCCCCGGGGGGGGCTCCTACAATGAGCAGTTCTTC	CASCPGGGSYNEQFF
TRBD1	-	TRBJ1-2	TRBV19	TGTGCCAGTGGGGGCCCGACAGGGGATATCCATGGCTACACCTTC	CASGGPTGDIHGYTF
-	-	TRBJ1-1	TRBV27	TGTGCCAGCAGTTCAGGGTCTTTTGGCACTGAAGCTTTCTTT	CASSSGSFGTEAFF
TRBD1	-	TRBJ2-7	TRBV30	TGTGCCTGGAGGGTTCCGGGACAGGTTATGTACGAGCAGTACTTC	CAWRVPGQVMYEQYF
-	-	TRBJ2-3	TRBV29-1	TGCAGCGTTGAAGGGCCCGCTAGATTAGATACGCAGTATTTT	CSVEGPARLDTQYF
-	-	TRBJ2-7	TRBV5-1	TGCGCCAGCAGCCGCCCCGAGGAGGGGCCCTACGAGCAGTACTTC	CASSRPEEGPYEQYF
TRBD1	few	TRBJ2-3	TRBV24-1	TGTGCCACCAGTGATTTTCCTGGGGACAGGGTCGGCACAGATACGCAGTATTTT	CATSDFPGDRVGTDTQYF
-	-	TRBJ2-3	TRBV5-1	TGCGCCAGCAGCGCGCACGGAGGTACGCAGTATTTT	CASSAHGGTQYF
-	few	TRBJ2-2	TRBV2	TGTGCCAGCAGGACTCGGGGAGCTAAGGCGAACACCGGGGAGCTGTTTTTT	CASRTRGAKANTGELFF
-	-	TRBJ1-5	TRBV7-3	TGTGCCAGCAGCTTAAGGGGCAGGCGGGATAATCAGCCCCAGCATTTT	CASSLRGRRDNQPQHF
-	-	TRBJ2-7	TRBV4-1	TGCGCCAGCAGCCAAGTACGGGGGTCCGTCTACGAGCAGTACTTC	CASSQVRGSVYEQYF
-	few	TRBJ1-2	TRBV7-8	TGTGCCAGCAGCTTAGAAGCGGGAGACAGAGTCGTTTTGGTGGGCTACACCTTC	CASSLEAGDRVVLVGYTF
TRBD1	-	TRBJ1-2	TRBV7-2	TGTGCCAGCAGCCTAGGGACAGGAAACTATGGCTACACCTTC	CASSLGTGNYGYTF
-	-	TRBJ1-2	TRBV29-1	TGCAGCGGGACTGGAAACTATGGCTACACCTTC	CSGTGNYGYTF
TRBD1	once	TRBJ1-2	TRBV25-1	TGTGCCAGCAGTGGAACAGGGGGGTGGCCTAACTATGGCTACACCTTC	CASSGTGGWPNYGYTF
-	-	TRBJ2-7	TRBV19	TGTGCCAGTAGTTTAGGGCAGGGATTATCCTACGAGCAGTACTTC	CASSLGQGLSYEQYF
TRBD1	-	TRBJ1-1	TRBV9	TGTGCCAGCAGCGTAGCGGACAGGGCGGGGTACACTGAAGCTTTCTTT	CASSVADRAGYTEAFF
-	-	TRBJ2-5	TRBV27	TGTGCCAGCAGGGGGTCGGGACACCAGGAGACCCAGTACTTC	CASRGSGHQETQYF
TRBD1	-	TRBJ1-1	TRBV19	TGTGCCAGTCCCGGGACAGGGGGCGGTGAAGCTTTCTTT	CASPGTGGGEAFF
-	-	TRBJ2-2	TRBV19	TGTGCCAGTAGTACGGGAAACACCGGGGAGCTGTTTTTT	CASSTGNTGELFF
TRBD2	few	TRBJ2-7	TRBV7-9	TGTGCCAGCAGCACCGGACTAGCGGCCTCCTACGAGCAGTACTTC	CASSTGLAASYEQYF
TRBD2	-	TRBJ2-1	TRBV7-2	TGTGCCAGCAGCTTAGGGTACTCTAGCGGGGACTTTTTTGGTAATGAGCAGTTCTTC	CASSLGYSSGDFFGNEQFF
-	-	TRBJ2-7	TRBV9	TGTGCCAGCAGCGTAGCTCCCGGGTTCAACTACGAGCAGTACTTC	CASSVAPGFNYEQYF
TRBD2	-	TRBJ2-1	TRBV5-4	TGTGCCAGCAGCTTGGGGTCGCGGGGACTATACAATGAGCAGTTCTTC	CASSLGSRGLYNEQFF
-	-	TRBJ1-2	TRBV27	TGTGCCAGCAGTTCGGGGGGAACTACCTATGGCTACACCTTC	CASSSGGTTYGYTF
TRBD2	-	TRBJ2-1	TRBV18	TGTGCCAGCTCACCAAGACTAGCGGGGGGGCAAAATGAGCAGTTCTTC	CASSPRLAGGQNEQFF
TRBD1	-	TRBJ1-3	TRBV7-7	TGTGCCAGCAGCCCAGGACAGGGGGTCTCTGGAAACACCATATATTTT	CASSPGQGVSGNTIYF
-	-	TRBJ1-5	TRBV7-8	TGTGCCAGCAGCACACAGGGTGATCAGCCCCAGCATTTT	CASSTQGDQPQHF
-	-	TRBJ1-2	TRBV4-3	TGCGCCAGCAGCCCGAATGCGGGCAGCAACTATGGCTACACCTTC	CASSPNAGSNYGYTF
-	-	TRBJ2-7	TRBV10-3	TGTGCCATCAGTGAGTCGCCGGTGTACGAGCAGTACTTC	CAISESPVYEQYF
TRBD1	-	TRBJ2-3	TRBV6-5	TGTGCCAGCAGCGGCCCGGGACAGGGAAGGCAGTATTTT	CASSGPGQGRQYF
TRBD1	-	TRBJ1-6	TRBV9	TGTGCCAGCAATGCAGGGGGTTCGGGTAATTCACCCCTCCACTTT	CASNAGGSGNSPLHF
-	-	TRBJ1-5	TRBV19	TGTGCCAGTAGTACCCCCCCCGGGACAACTAGCAATCAGCCCCAGCATTTT	CASSTPPGTTSNQPQHF
-	-	TRBJ2-6	TRBV27	TGTGCCAGCAGTTTATCAATCCCAACTCGGCCAGGATCTGGGGCCAACGTCCTGACTTTC	CASSLSIPTRPGSGANVLTF
TRBD1	once	TRBJ1-1	TRBV14	TGTGCCAGCAGCCAAGCGGGACAGTTACTTGAAGCTTTCTTT	CASSQAGQLLEAFF
-	once	TRBJ2-6	TRBV6-5	TGTGCCAGCAGCCTTGGGGGGACCGGGGCCAACGTCCTGACTTTC	CASSLGGTGANVLTF
-	-	TRBJ2-5	TRBV5-1	TGCGCCAGCAGCTTGGTTTCAGGGAGGAGTCGTGAGACCCAGTACTTC	CASSLVSGRSRETQYF
-	-	TRBJ1-4	TRBV7-8	TGTGCCAGCAGCCCCTTTCGGGGATACTCTGCAACTAATGAAAAACTGTTTTTT	CASSPFRGYSATNEKLFF
TRBD1	-	TRBJ2-7	TRBV5-8	TGTGCCAGCAGCTTGGCCGGGACAGCCTACGAGCAGTACTTC	CASSLAGTAYEQYF
TRBD1	-	TRBJ1-4	TRBV19	TGTGCCAGTAGTTCGGGACAGACCTCTGAAAAACTGTTTTTT	CASSSGQTSEKLFF
TRBD2	-	TRBJ2-7	TRBV28	TGTGCCAGCAGTTCTCCGGGCGGGAGCTCCTACGAGCAGTACTTC	CASSSPGGSSYEQYF
TRBD1	-	TRBJ1-3	TRBV6-5	TGTGCCAGCAGCACAGGGGCCGGTGGAAACACCATATATTTT	CASSTGAGGNTIYF
-	-	TRBJ1-6	TRBV7-2	TGTGCCAGCAGCTTAGACAGTGTCAATTCACCCCTCCACTTT	CASSLDSVNSPLHF
-	-	TRBJ1-2	TRBV7-8	TGTGCCAGCAGCTTAGGTCAGGACACCTATGGCTACACCTTC	CASSLGQDTYGYTF
TRBD1	-	TRBJ1-2	TRBV10-1	TGCGCCAGCAGGACAGGGGGCGGCTACACCTTC	CASRTGGGYTF
-	-	TRBJ2-1	TRBV7-2	TGTGCCAGCAGCGCCCAACGGGGCAATGAGCAGTTCTTC	CASSAQRGNEQFF